These T cell receptor beta chains were read from a single sample in a study of CD8+CD57+ T cells in acquired aplastic anemia. Each CDR3 protein is one row after TCRdb ran MiXCR on the reads. Among about 150,000 distinct CDR3 sequences listed, less than 60% were seen once. Sequencing used sorted CD4+, CD8+, or CD8+CD57+ T cells (not recorded which) from PBMCs. These receptors were taken from a human donor with aplastic anemia. Both conserved end residues are part of each CDR3.

V	CDR3
TRBV24-1	CATSDLSGRARLGEQYF
TRBV9	CASSALSSTDTQYF
TRBV24-1	CATSDVGQGTDTQYF
TRBV10-3	CATTSGDSYEQYF
TRBV7-9	CASSSPREAFF
TRBV9	CASSRTTGGTGHFEAFF
TRBV24-1	CATSDLEGQGVYEQYF
TRBV7-8	CASSLIGGDTEAFF
TRBV11-1	CASSSNAGEGKNIQYF
TRBV28	CASNPRQGANSPLHF
TRBV6-1	CASSTQGNSNQPQHF
TRBV20-1	CSAREGYEQYF
TRBV7-3	CASSPFGGVSSGANVLTF
TRBV25-1	CASSPGTQRWETQYF
TRBV27	CASSPSLSSYNEQYF
TRBV15	CATSLGPNYGYTF
TRBV20-1	CSANSGTSTDTQYF
TRBV11-1	CASSLPRGLATNEKLFF
TRBV2	CASSEFGGIYEQYF
TRBV10-3	CASGHGTDNEQFF
TRBV27	CASRYKGVYSYEQYF
TRBV5-6	CASSLNGEGNSPLHF
TRBV7-3	CASSLNAGESEQYF
TRBV20-1	CSARQGRQYGYTF
TRBV29-1	CSVTIRDSRTGEQYF
TRBV2	CASSNLAGGSEQYF
TRBV7-3	CASSSGTGSEAFF
TRBV19	CASLPRPGNTIYF
TRBV7-3	CASSSTDRNTGELFF
TRBV4-2	CASSQRGTGWTGKDYGYTF
TRBV24-1	CATSDGQVGRGAFF
TRBV20-1	CSARDFRDRGLGGEAFF
TRBV20-1	CSASMTSGRAGYEQYF
TRBV5-1	CASSFGINEQFF
TRBV25-1	CASSEYSLNTEAFF
TRBV10-2	CASSDRTSGRTYEQYF
TRBV20-1	CSVGGSERFF
TRBV25-1	CASSPLLSSYDEQFF
TRBV6-1	CASSEAGTSGGSYNEQFF
TRBV7-9	CASSLVTGAEAFF
TRBV7-3	CASTLTGGADTQYF
TRBV25-1	CATSDRRAEGRYF
TRBV20-1	CSARTMTGAYYEQYF
TRBV6-5	CASSYSNGGYTF
TRBV27	CASWVGVNTEAFF
TRBV27	CASSLLGGEETQYF
TRBV5-6	CASSFGATGGTEAFF
TRBV2	CASSPRPGTQYF
TRBV5-6	CASSKQFF
TRBV2	CASSEGYGETQYF
TRBV12-3/TRBV12-4	CASSLYGRNQPQHF
TRBV7-8	CASSIGVDTQYF
TRBV10-2	CASSEGGGYTF
TRBV20-1	CSARVRTSGGWSEQFF
TRBV10-3	CAISGTSGGRETQYF